The source of this T cell receptor (beta chain) is a study of T-cell reconstitution after alpha-beta-depleted transplantation in children. This CDR3 has 15 residues. CDR1 is SGDLS and CDR2 is YYNGEE in the germline V gene. Between the trimmed V and J ends, which lost 0 bases and 7 bases, there was a span of 14 bases. Unique molecular identifiers featured in how the TCRbeta library was prepared. Each CDR3 protein gets one entry after TCRdb re-called the PCR reads with MiXCR. The sample lists approximately 520,000 distinct CDR3 sequences; approximately 32% were seen once. This clonotype was observed a handful of times.

This chain uses TRBV9 with TRBJ1-5; D remains unclear. The sequencing here drew on PBMCs from the stem cell graft donor, taken from the stem cell graft. The source of this sequence is a human donor who donated a stem cell graft to a child with aplastic anemia. The CDR3 protein is CASSVDGRDRQPQHF. The DNA of the CDR3 is TGTGCCAGCAGCGTAGATGGGAGGGATCGCCAGCCCCAGCATTTT.